This T cell receptor (beta chain) emerged from a study of cytomegalovirus exposure and HLA in healthy donors. Study results and caveats: Near-uniform donor sequencing depth was presumed by presence/absence analyses. 87-base-pair reads could not separate some V segments, including TRBV6-2 and TRBV6-3. Common viral pathogens (according to a later analysis) appeared linked to several of the most significant clusters.

Per the germline V gene, CDR1 is MGHRA and CDR2 is YSYEKL. Trimming removed 3 bases from V and 3 bases from J; junction bases left unmatched: 5. The CDR3 runs to 15 residues. With respect to this clone: Its target is not known.

Amplification used 60 Vbeta primers and 13 Jbeta primers. Clones were read by immunoSEQ multiplex PCR, and TCRdb kept only the in-frame ones, dropping some. The repertoire shows approximately 120,000 clones; the top ten hold 2%. J is TRBJ1-2 and V is TRBV4-1, with TRBD1 matching 9 bases. Sequences were obtained from PBMCs. The clonotype was recovered from a woman between 55 and 75 years old in good health and CMV-seronegative. CDR3 in amino acids: CASSHPGQGYYGYTF. CDR3 sequence (DNA): TGCGCCAGCAGCCACCCAGGACAGGGGTACTATGGCTACACCTTC.